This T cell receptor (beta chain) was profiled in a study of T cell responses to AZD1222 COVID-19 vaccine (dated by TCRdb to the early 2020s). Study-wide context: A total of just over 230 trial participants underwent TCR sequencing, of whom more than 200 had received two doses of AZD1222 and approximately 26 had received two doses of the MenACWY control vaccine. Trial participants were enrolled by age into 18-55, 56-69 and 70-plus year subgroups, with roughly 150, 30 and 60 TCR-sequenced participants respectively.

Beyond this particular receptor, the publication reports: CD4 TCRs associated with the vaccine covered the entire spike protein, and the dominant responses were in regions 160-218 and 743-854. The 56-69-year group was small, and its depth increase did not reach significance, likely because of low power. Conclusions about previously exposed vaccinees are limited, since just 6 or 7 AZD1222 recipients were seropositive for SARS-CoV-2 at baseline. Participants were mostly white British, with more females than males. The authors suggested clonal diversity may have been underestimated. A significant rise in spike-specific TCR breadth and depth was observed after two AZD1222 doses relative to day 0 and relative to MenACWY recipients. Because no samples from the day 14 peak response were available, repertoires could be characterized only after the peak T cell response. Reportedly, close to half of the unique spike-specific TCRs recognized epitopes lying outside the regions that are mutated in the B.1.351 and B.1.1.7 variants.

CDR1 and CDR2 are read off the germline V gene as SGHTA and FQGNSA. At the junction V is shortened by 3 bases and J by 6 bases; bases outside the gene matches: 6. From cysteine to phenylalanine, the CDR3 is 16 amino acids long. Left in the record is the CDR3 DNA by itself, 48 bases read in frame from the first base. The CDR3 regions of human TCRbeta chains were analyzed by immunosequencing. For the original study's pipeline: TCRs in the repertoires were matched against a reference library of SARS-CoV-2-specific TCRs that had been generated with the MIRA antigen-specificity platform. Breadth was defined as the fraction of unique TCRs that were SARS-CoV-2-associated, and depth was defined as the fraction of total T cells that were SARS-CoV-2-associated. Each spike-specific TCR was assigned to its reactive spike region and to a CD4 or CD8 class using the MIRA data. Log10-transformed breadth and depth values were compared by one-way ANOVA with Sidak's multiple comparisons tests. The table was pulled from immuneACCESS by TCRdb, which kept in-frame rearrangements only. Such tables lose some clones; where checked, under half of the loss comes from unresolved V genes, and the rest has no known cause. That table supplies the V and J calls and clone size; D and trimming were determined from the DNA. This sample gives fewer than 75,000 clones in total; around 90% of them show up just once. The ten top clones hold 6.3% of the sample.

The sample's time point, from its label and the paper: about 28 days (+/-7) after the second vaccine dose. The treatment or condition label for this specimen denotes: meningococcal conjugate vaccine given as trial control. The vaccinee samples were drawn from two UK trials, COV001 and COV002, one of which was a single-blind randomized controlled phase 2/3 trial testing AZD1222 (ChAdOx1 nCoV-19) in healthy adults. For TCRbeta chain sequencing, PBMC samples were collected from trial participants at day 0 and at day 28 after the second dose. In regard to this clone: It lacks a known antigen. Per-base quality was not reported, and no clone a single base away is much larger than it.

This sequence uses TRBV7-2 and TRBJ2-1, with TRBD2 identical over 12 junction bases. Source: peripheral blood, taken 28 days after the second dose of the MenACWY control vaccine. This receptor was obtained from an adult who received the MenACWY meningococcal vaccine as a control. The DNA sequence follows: TGTGCCAGCAGCTTCCTAGCGGGAGGGCCCCCCAATGAGCAGTTCTTC. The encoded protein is CASSFLAGGPPNEQFF.